This entry features one T cell receptor beta chain sequence. Its antigen is currently unknown. The data were obtained in a study of blood T cells in healthy people across ages. Study-wide findings and caveats: Higher diversity, along with more naive CD4+ cells, distinguished long-lived donors from aged donors. Reliance upon unsorted PBMCs precluded definitive naive versus antigen-experienced comparison.

V was shortened by 5 bases and J by 4 bases, with 21 bases between the two germline ends. The germline CDR1 and CDR2 sequences are SEHNR and FQNEAQ (reference sequence). The length of the CDR3 is 17 residues. Through a sample-barcoded 5' primer and a J-beta primer mix, a second PCR was run for roughly 6 to 11 cycles. Tags on each cDNA molecule came from a template-switch adaptor with 12 random nucleotides. The yield of each sample was at least 2.5 million CDR3-containing paired-end reads. TCRdb re-called the 5' RACE reads with MiXCR, one entry per CDR3 protein. The repertoire holds around 850,000 distinct CDR3 sequences, with around 36% as singletons.

The source is a young man in good health. The V gene is TRBV7-9, the J gene TRBJ2-1, with unresolved D. The sequenced sample was blood. CDR3 residues: CASSPYPSDLLYNEQFF. CDR3 DNA sequence: TGTGCCAGCAGCCCGTACCCTTCAGATCTCCTATACAATGAGCAGTTCTTC.